This TCR beta chain came from a study of cytomegalovirus exposure and HLA in healthy donors. With 3 bases clipped from V and 4 bases from J, the junction kept 1 base outside the gene matches. This CDR3 spans 13 amino acids. Germline-derived CDR1 and CDR2 are SGHNT and YYREEE (reference sequence). The study's findings and limits: In a later analysis, several top co-occurrence clusters appeared linked to parvovirus B19, influenza, CMV and Epstein-Barr virus. CMV antigen specificity of a few CMV-associated chains was confirmed in vitro.

Notes on this clone: What it binds is not known.

The study ran its PCR with 60 Vbeta and 13 Jbeta primers. Profiled with immunoSEQ multiplex PCR; TCRdb holds only in-frame clones, not every one. This sample has roughly 200,000 clones, with 70% to 80% found just once. The rearrangement uses TRBV5-4 and TRBJ1-3; 7 bases fit TRBD1. This TCR came from a woman between 55 and 75 years old in good health and CMV-seropositive. The material sequenced was PBMCs. The CDR3 sequence is CASSSGGGNTIYF. In nucleotides, the CDR3 is TGTGCCAGCAGCTCAGGGGGAGGAAACACCATATATTTT.